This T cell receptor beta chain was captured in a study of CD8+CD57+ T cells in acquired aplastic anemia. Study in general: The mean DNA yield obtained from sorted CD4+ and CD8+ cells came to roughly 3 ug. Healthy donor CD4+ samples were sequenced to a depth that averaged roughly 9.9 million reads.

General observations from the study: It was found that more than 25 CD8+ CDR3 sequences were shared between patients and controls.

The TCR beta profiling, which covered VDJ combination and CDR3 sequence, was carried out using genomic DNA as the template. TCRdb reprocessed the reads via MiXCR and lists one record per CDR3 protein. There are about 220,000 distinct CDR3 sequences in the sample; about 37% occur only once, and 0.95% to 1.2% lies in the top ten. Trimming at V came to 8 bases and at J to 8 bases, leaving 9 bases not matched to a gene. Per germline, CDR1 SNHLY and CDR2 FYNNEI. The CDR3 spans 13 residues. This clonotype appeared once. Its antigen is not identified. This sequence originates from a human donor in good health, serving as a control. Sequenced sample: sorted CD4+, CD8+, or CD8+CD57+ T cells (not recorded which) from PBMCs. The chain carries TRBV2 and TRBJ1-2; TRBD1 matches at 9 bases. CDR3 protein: CASRYRTGVGYTF. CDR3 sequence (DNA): TGTGCCAGCCGGTACCGGACAGGGGTGGGCTACACCTTC.